A single sample gave rise to the 31 T cell receptor beta chains below, sequenced in a study of control samples from healthy donors and cancer patients. Using immunoSEQ multiplex PCR, the repertoire was profiled, and TCRdb retains in-frame clones only, with some absent. In the table there are about 120,000 clones, 89% of which are singletons. Material for sequencing was blood. The receptor set was obtained from a man aged 50-60 years in good health.

The chain combines TRBV19 with TRBJ2-3, with 9 bases that match TRBD2. CDR3 length: 14 residues. J lost 2 bases, V lost 5 bases, and 2 bases had no gene match. Germline V gene sequence: CDR1 LNHDA, CDR2 SQIVND (reference sequence). The CDR3 loop is CASSLGLATDTQYF. The CDR3 coding sequence is TGTGCCAGTAGTTTGGGACTAGCCACAGATACGCAGTATTTT.

The V gene is TRBV5-1, the J gene TRBJ2-5; TRBD1 might be the D (6 bases). Trimming shortened V by 0 bases and J by 5 bases, and 11 bases separated the two germline ends. Germline loops: CDR1 SGHRS, CDR2 YFSETQ. The CDR3 has 14 residues. The DNA of the CDR3 is TGCGCCAGCAGCTTGGTTGGGGGCGGTGAGACCCAGTACTTC. As protein: CASSLVGGGETQYF. The full variable domain, with the rest looked up from reference TRBV5-1 and TRBJ2-5, is KAGVTQTPRYLIKTRGQQVTLSCSPISGHRSVSWYQQTPGQGLQFLFEYFSETQRNKGNFPGRFSGRQFSNSRSEMNVSTLELGDSALYLCASSLVGGGETQYFGPGTRLLVL.

This clone was observed a single time. The gene calls are TRBV5-4 and TRBJ2-7; 9 bases fit TRBD1. Germline CDR1 reads SGHNT; CDR2 reads YYREEE (reference sequence). J was trimmed by 2 bases and V by 0 bases; bases with no gene match: 6. This CDR3 region has 16 residues. Here the CDR3 reads CASSLGERTGAYEQYF. The CDR3 bases are TGTGCCAGCAGCTTGGGGGAAAGGACAGGGGCCTACGAGCAGTACTTC.

The count of this clone is one. The V and J genes are TRBV5-1 and TRBJ2-3; 9 bases line up with TRBD1. This CDR3 region has 14 residues. V dropped 4 bases and J dropped 6; count of bases not matched to a gene: 6. Germline V lookup: CDR1 SGHRS, CDR2 YFSETQ. For the CDR3, the DNA is TGCGCCAGCAGCCAGGACAGGGGTGTGGATACGCAGTATTTT. The encoded protein is CASSQDRGVDTQYF. Together with reference TRBV5-1 and TRBJ2-3, the CDR3 gives the full variable domain: KAGVTQTPRYLIKTRGQQVTLSCSPISGHRSVSWYQQTPGQGLQFLFEYFSETQRNKGNFPGRFSGRQFSNSRSEMNVSTLELGDSALYLCASSQDRGVDTQYFGPGTRLTVL.

In its sample, this clone was seen once. The chain is built from TRBV5-1 and TRBJ2-3; TRBD2 aligns across 7 bases. V was clipped by 2 bases and J by 0 bases; unmatched bases: 3. CDR3 length: 15 amino acids. Germline V gene sequence: CDR1 SGHRS, CDR2 YFSETQ. The CDR3 nucleotides are TGCGCCAGCAGCTTCGGCGGGGGTAGCACAGATACGCAGTATTTT. This encodes CASSFGGGSTDTQYF.

This clone was seen just once. The chain links TRBV7-9 to TRBJ1-2; D unclear. This CDR3 region has 13 residues. The germline V and J ends were trimmed by 6 bases and 3 bases, with 11 bases remaining between them. The germline V gene encodes CDR1 SEHNR and CDR2 FQNEAQ (reference sequence). The CDR3 DNA follows: TGTGCCAGCAGACCCGGTTCTGACTATGGCTACACCTTC. Translated: CASRPGSDYGYTF.

The chain has TRBV5-1 and TRBJ1-1; 7 nucleotides agree with TRBD1. J was trimmed by 7 bases and V by 0 bases; bases with no gene match: 6. The V gene's germline CDR1 is SGHRS and CDR2 YFSETQ. There are 14 residues in the CDR3. The CDR3 reads CASSLGDRVLEAFF. The DNA of the CDR3 is TGCGCCAGCAGCTTGGGAGACAGGGTACTTGAAGCTTTCTTT. Based on the CDR3 plus reference TRBV5-1 and TRBJ1-1, the full variable domain is KAGVTQTPRYLIKTRGQQVTLSCSPISGHRSVSWYQQTPGQGLQFLFEYFSETQRNKGNFPGRFSGRQFSNSRSEMNVSTLELGDSALYLCASSLGDRVLEAFFGQGTRLTVV.

The chain is built from TRBV12-3 or TRBV12-4 and TRBJ2-7; the D gene is possibly TRBD1 (5 bases). The CDR3 runs 13 residues. The ends were cut back, 0 bases at V and 5 bases at J, with 8 bases in the middle. The CDR3 reads CASSLAQGHEQYF. The CDR3 DNA is TGTGCCAGCAGTTTAGCCCAGGGCCACGAGCAGTACTTC.

The V and J genes are TRBV7-2 and TRBJ1-1, with a tentative D call TRBD1 (5 bases). With 5 bases removed from V and 1 base from J, the gap between germline ends came to 11 bases. This CDR3 is 14 amino acids long. The germline V gene encodes CDR1 SGHTA and CDR2 FQGNSA. CDR3 bases: TGTGCCAGCAGCACCCGAGGGACGAACACTGAAGCTTTCTTT. It encodes CASSTRGTNTEAFF.

This CDR3 is CASSPQWRLYGYTF. CDR3 sequence (DNA): TGTGCCAGCAGTCCCCAGTGGCGGCTGTATGGCTACACCTTC. The genes are TRBV6-5 and TRBJ1-2; D unresolved. Germline values: CDR1 MNHEY, CDR2 SVGAGI. Trimming stripped 5 bases from V and 5 bases from J, with 15 bases between. CDR3 size: 14 residues.

The chain combines TRBV29-1 with TRBJ1-2, with TRBD1 identical over 7 bases. Trimming removed 1 base from V and 1 base from J; junction bases left unmatched: 6. This CDR3 region has 15 residues. Germline V gene lookup returns CDR1 SQVTM and CDR2 ANQGSEA. The CDR3 is CSVEATGVFNYGYTF. In DNA form, the CDR3 reads TGCAGCGTTGAAGCAACAGGGGTGTTTAACTATGGCTACACCTTC.

The gene calls are TRBV5-1 and TRBJ2-5; 8 bases map to TRBD1. Germline V gene sequence: CDR1 SGHRS, CDR2 YFSETQ. Trimming removed 0 bases from V and 4 bases from J; junction bases left unmatched: 8. This CDR3 has 16 residues. The CDR3 loop is CASSLGDRGTGETQYF. The CDR3 region has the DNA TGCGCCAGCAGCTTGGGCGACAGGGGAACGGGAGAGACCCAGTACTTC.

The V gene is TRBV7-9, the J gene TRBJ1-1; D remains ambiguous. The germline V gene has CDR1 SEHNR and CDR2 FQNEAQ (reference sequence). The CDR3 totals 12 residues. V shed 1 base and J shed 5 bases, with 5 bases lying between them. Written as DNA, the CDR3 is TGTGCCAGCAGCTTAGACAGAACTGAAGCTTTCTTT. Its translation: CASSLDRTEAFF.

The table lists this clone with a few counts. The CDR3 protein is CASSQPFQTGRYGYTF. CDR3 coding DNA: TGCGCCAGCAGCCAACCCTTCCAGACAGGCAGGTATGGCTACACCTTC. The J gene is TRBJ1-2, the V gene TRBV4-1; maybe TRBD1 (6 bases). Trimming took off 2 bases at V and 5 bases at J, with 18 bases between the two ends. This CDR3 region has 16 residues. Germline CDR1 and CDR2: MGHRA and YSYEKL.

This rearrangement joins TRBV7-6 to TRBJ2-7; D remains ambiguous. CDR1 SGHVS and CDR2 FNYEAQ come from the germline V gene. This CDR3 region has 18 residues. V was trimmed by 5 bases and J by 0 bases, leaving 23 bases between them. The CDR3 DNA reads TGTGCCAGCAGCCAAACTCCAGCTGGCCCCAAGAGCTCCTACGAGCAGTACTTC. Translating gives CASSQTPAGPKSSYEQYF.

This chain joins TRBV28 and TRBJ2-7; tentatively, D is TRBD2 (6 bases). The CDR3 length is 15 residues. The germline V and J ends were trimmed by 3 bases and 0 bases, with 12 bases remaining between them. Germline values: CDR1 MDHEN, CDR2 SYDVKM. CDR3 nucleotides: TGTGCCAGCAGTTTCCGGGACTTAAGCTCCTACGAGCAGTACTTC. It codes for CASSFRDLSSYEQYF.

V usage is TRBV6-5 and J usage is TRBJ1-1; the match to TRBD1 covers 7 bases. The germline V gene has CDR1 MNHEY and CDR2 SVGAGI. The CDR3 spans 16 residues. The trim removed 2 bases at V and 2 bases at J, leaving 8 bases unmatched. The CDR3 coding sequence is TGTGCCAGCAGTTACACATACCGGGACAGCAACACTGAAGCTTTCTTT. Residues: CASSYTYRDSNTEAFF.

This chain connects TRBV5-6 to TRBJ1-5, with D unresolved. Germline V lookup: CDR1 SGHDT, CDR2 YYEEEE. With 4 bases removed from V and 3 bases from J, the gap between germline ends came to 14 bases. The CDR3 is 15 amino acids. CDR3 sequence reads: CASSTYRVLNQPQHF. CDR3 coding DNA: TGTGCCAGCAGCACCTACCGGGTGCTCAATCAGCCCCAGCATTTT.

The chain uses TRBV4-1 and TRBJ2-3, with 10 bases identical to TRBD2. The junction had 8 bases not matched to a gene; V was cut back by 1 base and J by 7 bases. The CDR3 runs to 16 residues. The germline V gene has CDR1 MGHRA and CDR2 YSYEKL. The CDR3 DNA sequence: TGCGCCAGCAGCCAAGCCCGTAGCGGGGGGTCGTATACGCAGTATTTT. The encoded protein is CASSQARSGGSYTQYF.

This clone is labeled as medium-sized. The chain couples TRBV19 to TRBJ1-2; the D gene is possibly TRBD1 (6 bases). Germline V lookup: CDR1 LNHDA, CDR2 SQIVND (reference sequence). The V and J ends lost 10 bases and 3 bases respectively, with 15 bases between them. This CDR3 spans 13 amino acids. DNA of the CDR3: TGTGCCACCCAGGGAGGGGGGTACTATGGCTACACCTTC. Translated, it gives CATQGGGYYGYTF.

The chain carries TRBV5-1 and TRBJ2-3, with D unresolved. V was pared by 3 bases and J by 2 bases, with 7 bases between. This CDR3 spans 13 amino acids. Germline V gene lookup returns CDR1 SGHRS and CDR2 YFSETQ. The CDR3, as DNA: TGCGCCAGCAGCTCGGACCCCACAGATACGCAGTATTTT. Its translation is CASSSDPTDTQYF.

This clone showed up just a few times. V is TRBV2 and J is TRBJ1-1; TRBD1 is a possible D gene (5 bases). V was shortened by 2 bases and J by 4 bases, with 8 bases between the two germline ends. The CDR3 contains 13 residues. CDR1 is SNHLY and CDR2 is FYNNEI in the germline V gene. DNA for the CDR3: TGTGCCAGCAGTGAAAGGGGAGGCACTGAAGCTTTCTTT. Residues: CASSERGGTEAFF.

This clone has just a few counts. The chain is built from TRBV2 and TRBJ1-1; no reliable D call. Germline CDR1 reads SNHLY; CDR2 reads FYNNEI. The CDR3 is 11 residues long. V was cut by 4 bases and J by 4 bases, with 4 bases left in between. The DNA of the CDR3 is TGTGCCAGCAGTGTGGTCACTGAAGCTTTCTTT. It specifies CASSVVTEAFF.

This sequence joins TRBV13 and TRBJ2-3, with a tentative D call TRBD1 (6 bases). The ends were cut back, 5 bases at V and 12 bases at J, with 18 bases in the middle. The CDR3 is 13 amino acids. Germline V gives CDR1 PRHDT, CDR2 FYEKMQ (reference sequence). CDR3 sequence: CASSRGTDVSQYF. The CDR3 DNA sequence: TGTGCCAGCAGCAGGGGGACCGACGTTTCCCAGTATTTT.

The rearrangement links TRBV12-3 or TRBV12-4 to TRBJ2-1; unclear D gene. V lost 8 bases, J lost 4 bases, and 6 bases lay in between. This CDR3 is 11 amino acids long. CDR3 sequence (DNA): TGTGCCAGCTCCCTGTACAATGAGCAGTTCTTC. It encodes CASSLYNEQFF.

The chain is built from TRBV4-3 and TRBJ2-6; no definite D call. V was clipped by 8 bases and J by 1 base, with 0 bases between them. The CDR3 length is 11 residues. The germline V gene encodes CDR1 LGHNA and CDR2 YSLEER. CDR3 loop: CASSGANVLTF. CDR3 coding DNA: TGCGCCAGCTCTGGGGCCAACGTCCTGACTTTC.

A single count supports this clone. This chain connects TRBV19 to TRBJ1-4, with 8 bases identical to TRBD1. Germline V gene data show CDR1 as LNHDA and CDR2 as SQIVND (reference sequence). V was clipped by 6 bases and J by 8 bases; unmatched bases: 11. The CDR3 contains 15 residues. The CDR3 protein is CASSSSGTGVEKLFF. The CDR3 DNA is TGTGCCAGTAGCTCGTCCGGGACAGGAGTAGAAAAACTGTTTTTT.

The chain links TRBV5-1 to TRBJ1-5; D not resolved. Looked up from germline, CDR1 is SGHRS and CDR2 is YFSETQ. Trimming left V 3 bases short and J 6 bases short, with 19 bases between. There are 16 residues in the CDR3. CDR3 sequence: CASSSRPRDGSQPQHF. The CDR3 DNA reads as TGCGCCAGCAGCTCGCGTCCACGGGATGGGAGTCAGCCCCAGCATTTT.

Turning to this clone: Other DNA sequences within the sample encode an identical CDR3. V usage is TRBV6-5 and J usage is TRBJ1-5; D is undetermined. V lost 0 bases, J lost 1 base, and 7 bases lay in between. Germline lookup yields CDR1 MNHEY and CDR2 SVGAGI. This CDR3 is built from 15 residues. Written as DNA, the CDR3 is TGTGCCAGCAGTTACTCGAAGACCAGCAATCAGCCCCAGCATTTT. Amino acids: CASSYSKTSNQPQHF.

V is TRBV27 and J is TRBJ1-2; D might be TRBD1 (6 bases). In germline, CDR1 is MNHEY, CDR2 SMNVEV (reference sequence). CDR3 size: 13 residues. Trimming pared 6 bases from V and 4 bases from J, leaving 12 bases between. CDR3: CASSLDRRYGYTF. In DNA form, the CDR3 reads TGTGCCAGCAGCCTGGACAGACGCTATGGCTACACCTTC.

The gene calls are TRBV2 and TRBJ2-3; D is undetermined. The CDR3 is made up of 13 amino acids. The germline CDR1 and CDR2 sequences are SNHLY and FYNNEI. V lost 5 bases, J lost 5 bases, and 11 bases lay in between. The CDR3 here is CASSNGLGDTQYF. In DNA form, the CDR3 reads TGTGCCAGCAGTAACGGGTTAGGAGATACGCAGTATTTT.